This is a list of T cell receptor beta chains from one sample in a study of CD8+ T cells in alopecia areata. Assay used: immunoSEQ multiplex PCR; TCRdb lists only in-frame clones, some missing. This sample has 100,000 to 130,000 clones, with around 83% found just once. This sample comprised CD8+ T cells sorted from blood, obtained at week 24, from a patient treated with tofacitinib. Receptors originate from a human donor with alopecia areata. CDR3s include the opening cysteine and the closing phenylalanine or tryptophan. A D gene is named only where the DNA matches it firmly. Part of the rows lack a size; the others show once, few, many or a class for expanded clones.

v_gene	j_gene	abundance	d_gene	CDR3nt	CDR3aa
TRBV29-1	TRBJ2-7	.	.	TGCAGCGTGGCAGACGGCATGAACGAGCAGTACTTC	CSVADGMNEQYF
TRBV29-1	TRBJ1-1	few	.	TGCAGCGTTGAACAAGGGGTAAACACTGAAGCTTTCTTT	CSVEQGVNTEAFF
TRBV15	TRBJ2-1	.	.	TGTGCCACCAGTACGAGGGTCAGCTCCTACAATGAGCAGTTCTTC	CATSTRVSSYNEQFF
TRBV29-1	TRBJ2-3	.	.	TGCAGCGCCGCCAGCACAGATACGCAGTATTTT	CSAASTDTQYF
TRBV29-1	TRBJ2-7	.	.	TGCAGCGTTGAAATCGGAACCAGCCCCTACGAGCAGTACTTC	CSVEIGTSPYEQYF
TRBV10-3	TRBJ2-1	.	.	TGTGCCATCAGTGAGTCGAGGGCAGGGTACAATGAGCAGTTCTTC	CAISESRAGYNEQFF
TRBV28	TRBJ2-1	few	.	TGTGCCAGCAGTTTCGACAATGAGCAGTTCTTC	CASSFDNEQFF
TRBV4-1	TRBJ1-2	.	.	TGCGCCAGCAGCCAAGGACGGACTCCTAACTATGGCTACACCTTC	CASSQGRTPNYGYTF
TRBV7-2	TRBJ2-7	.	.	TGTGCCAGCAGCGTTGGGGGAGGCGGCACCTACGAGCAGTACTTC	CASSVGGGGTYEQYF
TRBV27	TRBJ1-5	.	TRBD1	TGTGCCAGCAGTGCCGGGACAGGGGGCAATCAGCCCCAGCATTTT	CASSAGTGGNQPQHF
TRBV7-2	TRBJ1-1	.	.	TGTGCCAGCAGTCCCGGCCCAGTGAACACTGAAGCTTTCTTT	CASSPGPVNTEAFF
TRBV6-1	TRBJ1-5	.	.	TGTGCCAGCAGTGAAACAGTGGGGGGTTATCAGCCCCAGCATTTT	CASSETVGGYQPQHF
TRBV6-6	TRBJ1-3	.	.	TGTGCCAGCAGTCCTTGGGGCAAGGGAAACACCATATATTTT	CASSPWGKGNTIYF
TRBV27	TRBJ2-2	.	.	TGTGCCAGCAGTCTCACGAACACCGGGGAGCTGTTTTTT	CASSLTNTGELFF
TRBV29-1	TRBJ2-2	.	TRBD1	TGCAGCGCCGGGACAGGGGGCAACACCGGGGAGCTGTTTTTT	CSAGTGGNTGELFF
TRBV30	TRBJ2-4	few	TRBD2	TGTGCCTGGAGTCCAACTAGCGGAGGGGTGATAGCCAAAAACATTCAGTACTTC	CAWSPTSGGVIAKNIQYF
TRBV5-4	TRBJ2-7	.	.	TGTGCCAGCAGCTCCCCTGGGACGGTTAGCTCCTACGAGCAGTACTTC	CASSSPGTVSSYEQYF
TRBV13	TRBJ1-1	.	.	TGTGCCAGCAGCTTACAAGATGAAGCTTTCTTT	CASSLQDEAFF
TRBV5-1	TRBJ2-4	.	.	TGCGCCAGCAGTAATCAGGGTGGGGGAAACATTCAGTACTTC	CASSNQGGGNIQYF
TRBV10-3	TRBJ2-5	.	TRBD2	TGTGCCATCAGTGAGTCGGTGACTAGCGGGGGACTGTACTTC	CAISESVTSGGLYF
TRBV4-3	TRBJ2-4	.	TRBD1	TGCGCCAGCAGCCAAGGGACAGGGTCAGGCAAAAACATTCAGTACTTC	CASSQGTGSGKNIQYF
TRBV6-5	TRBJ2-7	.	TRBD1	TGTGCCAGCAGTTACTCGGGACAGTCCTCCTACTACGAGCAGTACTTC	CASSYSGQSSYYEQYF
TRBV5-6	TRBJ1-2	.	.	TGTGCCAGCAGCTTAGGCGGTGGAGGTGGCTACACCTTC	CASSLGGGGGYTF
TRBV7-6	TRBJ2-7	medium-sized	.	TGTGCCAGCAGCCTTGTCCCCTACGAGCAGTACTTC	CASSLVPYEQYF